Presented here are 2 T cell receptor beta chains from one specimen sequenced in a study of read filtering for tumor transcriptome and immune sequencing. From 300 to 400 ng of RNA, a library with molecular barcoded alpha/delta and beta/gamma adaptors was made. MiXCR, applied by TCRdb to the reads, yields one record per CDR3 protein. The sample lists more than 100,000 distinct CDR3 sequences; 13% were seen once. The sample consisted of a population of CD138-negative cells sorted from bone marrow. Source of these receptors: a donor at least 40 years old with multiple myeloma.

This clonotype was picked up many times. V is TRBV20-1 and J is TRBJ2-3; the D is unclear. Germline V gene lookup returns CDR1 DFQATT and CDR2 SNEGSKA (reference sequence). V lost 2 bases and J 6 bases, leaving 18 bases between the germline ends. The CDR3 has 15 residues. CDR3 nucleotide sequence: TGCAGTGCTAGATTTCGGTTAGGAGCGAAGGATACGCAGTATTTT. Its protein is CSARFRLGAKDTQYF.

Ten or more counts support this clonotype. The chain has TRBV29-1 and TRBJ1-3; 8 positions match TRBD1. J lost 6 bases, V lost 1 base, and 5 bases had no gene match. The germline gives CDR1 SQVTM, CDR2 ANQGSEA. The CDR3 runs 14 residues. CDR3: CSVEGLQGENTIYF. DNA of the CDR3: TGCAGCGTTGAAGGGCTACAGGGGGAAAACACCATATATTTT. Using reference TRBV29-1 and TRBJ1-3 for the parts outside the CDR3, the full variable domain is SAVISQKPSRDICQRGTSLTIQCQVDSQVTMMFWYRQQPGQSLTLIATANQGSEATYESGFVIDKFPISRPNLTFSTLTVSNMSPEDSSIYLCSVEGLQGENTIYFGEGSWLTVV.